This is a list of T cell receptor beta chains from one sample in a study of blood T cell repertoires in COVID-19. Measured with immunoSEQ multiplex PCR; TCRdb has only the in-frame clones, and not every one. This sample has some 30,000 clones, with less than 90% found just once. Sequenced material: peripheral blood. The receptors here all came from a man between 65 and 80 years old with active COVID-19. Both conserved end residues are part of each CDR3. The D gene is left open where the match is weak. Size is omitted from some rows. Given values are once, few, many or a class for expanded clones.

size	J	V	D	CDR3	DNA
.	TRBJ1-4	TRBV18	.	CASTGSEKLFF	TGTGCCAGCACAGGTAGTGAAAAACTGTTTTTT
.	TRBJ2-7	TRBV7-9	.	CASSLGGAPAYEQYF	TGTGCCAGCAGCTTAGGGGGAGCGCCCGCTTACGAGCAGTACTTC
once	TRBJ1-1	TRBV30	.	CAWSSGGEAFF	TGTGCCTGGAGCTCCGGGGGTGAAGCTTTCTTT
.	TRBJ2-7	TRBV5-8	TRBD1	CASSWGTDTYEQYF	TGTGCCAGCAGCTGGGGGACAGATACCTACGAGCAGTACTTC
.	TRBJ2-5	TRBV18	TRBD2	CASSPPTSRETQYF	TGTGCCAGCTCACCACCGACTAGCAGAGAGACCCAGTACTTC
.	TRBJ2-7	TRBV5-4	TRBD2	CASSLRLAGGYTAYEQYF	TGTGCCAGCAGCTTGAGGCTAGCGGGAGGGTATACCGCCTACGAGCAGTACTTC
.	TRBJ2-5	TRBV11-2	.	CASSSQRETQYF	TGTGCCAGCAGCTCCCAGAGGGAGACCCAGTACTTC
few	TRBJ1-4	TRBV18	.	CASSSRDEKLFF	TGTGCCAGCTCATCAAGAGATGAAAAACTGTTTTTT
once	TRBJ2-5	TRBV4-3	TRBD2	CASSQEVLAGSETQYF	TGCGCCAGCAGCCAAGAGGTGTTAGCGGGATCAGAGACCCAGTACTTC
.	TRBJ1-2	TRBV28	.	CASSRTAGLYGYTF	TGTGCCAGCAGTCGTACAGCTGGGCTCTATGGCTACACCTTC
.	TRBJ2-1	TRBV2	.	CASPTAGSYNEQFF	TGTGCCAGCCCAACAGCGGGCTCCTACAATGAGCAGTTCTTC
.	TRBJ2-3	TRBV9	TRBD2	CASSVDGGRADTQYF	TGTGCCAGCAGCGTGGATGGCGGGAGAGCAGATACGCAGTATTTT
.	TRBJ2-1	TRBV5-4	.	CASSIDRYNEQFF	TGTGCCAGCAGCATCGACAGATACAATGAGCAGTTCTTC
.	TRBJ2-5	TRBV5-5	TRBD1	CASSWGTGARETQYF	TGTGCCAGCAGCTGGGGGACAGGCGCCAGGGAGACCCAGTACTTC
.	TRBJ1-2	TRBV6-1	.	CASSEIGYTF	TGTGCCAGCAGTGAAATAGGCTACACCTTC
.	TRBJ2-5	TRBV12-5	.	CASATGGGGQETQYF	TGTGCTAGTGCAACTGGGGGAGGGGGCCAAGAGACCCAGTACTTC
.	TRBJ2-7	TRBV28	.	CASSTGPTYEQYF	TGTGCCAGCAGCACAGGTCCTACCTACGAGCAGTACTTC
.	TRBJ2-5	TRBV21-1	.	CATTSSDKQETQYF	TGTGCCACCACGTCTAGCGATAAACAAGAGACCCAGTACTTC
.	TRBJ1-2	TRBV5-8	TRBD1	CASRRDSVYGYTF	TGTGCCAGCAGACGGGACAGTGTCTATGGCTACACCTTC
.	TRBJ2-1	TRBV5-1	.	CASSLVGPAQNEQFF	TGCGCCAGCAGCTTGGTTGGGCCGGCTCAAAATGAGCAGTTCTTC
few	TRBJ1-6	TRBV25-1	.	CASSEGQTNSPLHF	TGTGCCAGCAGTGAGGGGCAGACTAATTCACCCCTCCACTTT
.	TRBJ1-4	TRBV6-6	.	CASYGSRGEKLFF	TGTGCCAGCTACGGGAGCCGTGGGGAAAAACTGTTTTTT
.	TRBJ2-3	TRBV4-1	TRBD2	CASSYIQAGGSTDTQYF	TGCGCCAGCAGCTACATCCAAGCGGGGGGGAGCACAGATACGCAGTATTTT
.	TRBJ2-1	TRBV24-1	TRBD1	CATSSDWGRDRGSNEQFF	TGTGCCACCAGCTCCGATTGGGGCCGGGACAGGGGGTCTAATGAGCAGTTCTTC
.	TRBJ2-3	TRBV12-3/TRBV12-4	.	CASRASTDTQYF	TGTGCCAGCAGGGCTAGCACAGATACGCAGTATTTT
.	TRBJ2-3	TRBV4-2	TRBD2	CASSQGRTSGSADTQYF	TGTGCCAGCAGCCAAGGGAGGACTAGCGGGAGCGCAGATACGCAGTATTTT
.	TRBJ1-2	TRBV6-5	TRBD1	CASSYNSGTGGGYTF	TGTGCCAGCAGTTACAATTCCGGGACAGGGGGCGGCTACACCTTC
.	TRBJ2-7	TRBV27	TRBD2	CASSLRAGDYEQYF	TGTGCCAGCAGTTTGAGAGCGGGGGACTACGAGCAGTACTTC
.	TRBJ2-2	TRBV28	.	CASSLQLVRGGELFF	TGTGCCAGCAGTTTACAGCTAGTCAGGGGCGGGGAGCTGTTTTTT
.	TRBJ2-7	TRBV28	TRBD2	CASSFASGRSYEQYF	TGTGCCAGCAGTTTCGCCAGCGGGAGGTCCTACGAGCAGTACTTC
.	TRBJ2-1	TRBV15	.	CATSRVRDEQFF	TGTGCCACCAGCAGAGTACGGGATGAGCAGTTCTTC
.	TRBJ2-5	TRBV6-2/TRBV6-3	.	CASSYSMTGTYQETQYF	TGTGCCAGCAGTTACTCGATGACTGGGACATACCAAGAGACCCAGTACTTC
.	TRBJ2-3	TRBV3-1/TRBV3-2	.	CASSPPSGFTDTQYF	TGTGCCAGCAGCCCGCCCTCCGGGTTCACAGATACGCAGTATTTT
few	TRBJ1-5	TRBV19	.	CASSPRANQPQHF	TGTGCCAGTAGTCCCAGGGCTAATCAGCCCCAGCATTTT
.	TRBJ2-7	TRBV15	TRBD1	CATNSGTGPYEQYF	TGTGCCACCAATTCCGGGACAGGGCCCTACGAGCAGTACTTC
.	TRBJ2-1	TRBV9	.	CASSVGQEYNEQFF	TGTGCCAGCAGCGTAGGACAGGAGTACAATGAGCAGTTCTTC
.	TRBJ1-1	TRBV4-2	.	CASSQGAMGNTEAFF	TGTGCCAGCAGCCAAGGGGCCATGGGGAACACTGAAGCTTTCTTT
.	TRBJ1-2	TRBV19	TRBD1	CASQGQGRGYTF	TGTGCCAGCCAGGGACAGGGTCGCGGCTACACCTTC
.	TRBJ1-2	TRBV7-2	.	CASSLKRIYGYTF	TGTGCCAGCAGCTTAAAGCGAATCTATGGCTACACCTTC
.	TRBJ2-7	TRBV12-3/TRBV12-4	TRBD2	CASSSGLARGQYF	TGTGCCAGCAGTTCCGGACTAGCTCGAGGGCAGTACTTC
.	TRBJ2-2	TRBV4-1	TRBD1	CASSPRTGGNTGELFF	TGCGCCAGCAGCCCAAGGACAGGGGGCAACACCGGGGAGCTGTTTTTT
.	TRBJ1-1	TRBV19	.	CASIPDRGNTEAFF	TGTGCCAGTATCCCAGACCGGGGAAACACTGAAGCTTTCTTT
.	TRBJ1-5	TRBV27	.	CASSLYPPGGNQPQHF	TGTGCCAGCAGTTTATACCCCCCCGGTGGCAATCAGCCCCAGCATTTT
.	TRBJ2-3	TRBV5-4	.	CASSAKSEDTQYF	TGTGCCAGCAGCGCTAAGTCCGAAGATACGCAGTATTTT
few	TRBJ2-6	TRBV4-3	.	CASSQVGGTGANVLTF	TGCGCCAGCAGCCAAGTAGGCGGGACTGGGGCCAACGTCCTGACTTTC
.	TRBJ2-7	TRBV27	TRBD1	CASSFSGGRWYQGDEQYF	TGTGCCAGCAGTTTCTCAGGGGGCAGGTGGTACCAAGGGGACGAGCAGTACTTC
.	TRBJ1-3	TRBV6-5	.	CATQRDSYSGNTIYF	TGTGCCACCCAAAGAGACTCCTACTCTGGAAACACCATATATTTT
.	TRBJ1-5	TRBV3-1/TRBV3-2	.	CASSQVPGDQPQHF	TGTGCCAGCAGCCAAGTTCCAGGCGATCAGCCCCAGCATTTT
.	TRBJ1-1	TRBV4-1	.	CASSQQSGAISTKNTEAFF	TGCGCCAGCAGCCAGCAGAGCGGGGCAATAAGCACTAAAAACACTGAAGCTTTCTTT
.	TRBJ1-1	TRBV3-1/TRBV3-2	TRBD1	CASSPGGWGTEAFF	TGTGCCAGCAGCCCAGGGGGCTGGGGCACTGAAGCTTTCTTT